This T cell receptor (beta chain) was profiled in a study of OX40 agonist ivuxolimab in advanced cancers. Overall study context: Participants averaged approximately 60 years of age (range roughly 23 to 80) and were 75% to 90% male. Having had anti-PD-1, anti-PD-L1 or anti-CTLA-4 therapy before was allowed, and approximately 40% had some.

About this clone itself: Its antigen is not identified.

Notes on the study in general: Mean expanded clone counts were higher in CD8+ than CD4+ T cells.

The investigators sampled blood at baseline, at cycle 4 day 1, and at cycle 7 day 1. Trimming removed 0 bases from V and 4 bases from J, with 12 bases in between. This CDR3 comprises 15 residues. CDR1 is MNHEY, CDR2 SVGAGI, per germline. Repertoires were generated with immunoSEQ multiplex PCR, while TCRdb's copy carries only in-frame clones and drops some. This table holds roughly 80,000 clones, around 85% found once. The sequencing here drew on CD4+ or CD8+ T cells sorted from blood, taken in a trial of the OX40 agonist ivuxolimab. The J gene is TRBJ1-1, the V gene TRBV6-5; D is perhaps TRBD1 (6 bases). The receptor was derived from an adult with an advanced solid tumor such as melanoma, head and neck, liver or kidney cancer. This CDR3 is CASSYSRGGGTEAFF. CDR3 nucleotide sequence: TGTGCCAGCAGTTACTCGAGGGGAGGGGGCACTGAAGCTTTCTTT.